The 4 T cell receptor beta chains reported below all come from one sample, sequenced in a study of metastatic and nonmetastatic thyroid tumors. TCRdb ran MiXCR on the PCR reads. The data contain roughly 16,000 clones, 34% of them singletons. No treatment of any kind had been given to any patient before thyroid surgery. The sample consisted of tumor tissue. These receptor sequences come from a female donor with papillary thyroid cancer or a benign thyroid nodule (not recorded which). Some clones in this sample may be carry-over from other donors' samples.

The gene calls are TRBV27 and TRBJ2-5; TRBD2 matches at 8 bases. The germline CDR1 and CDR2 sequences are MNHEY and SMNVEV (reference sequence). CDR3 length: 15 residues. With 1 base clipped from V and 4 bases from J, the junction kept 5 bases outside the gene matches. The CDR3 DNA reads TGTGCCAGCAGTTTATACGGGAGGGCCCGAGAGACCCAGTACTTC. Translation: CASSLYGRARETQYF.

The chain is built from TRBV12-3 or TRBV12-4 and TRBJ2-7, with TRBD2 identical over 9 bases. This CDR3 is built from 16 residues. J lost 1 base, V lost 8 bases, and 12 bases had no gene match. The CDR3 loop is CASPRPVTSGSYEQYF. DNA of the CDR3: TGTGCCAGCCCCAGGCCGGTGACTAGCGGTTCCTACGAGCAGTACTTC.

The rearrangement uses TRBV4-3 and TRBJ1-2; D call uncertain. Germline lookup yields CDR1 LGHNA and CDR2 YSLEER. The V gene lost 5 bases and the J gene lost 4 bases, with 23 bases spanning the gap. This CDR3 has 17 residues. The CDR3 DNA sequence: TGCGCCAGCAGCGCTACATTCGGGCACCTGTTTGGCTATGGCTACACCTTC. Amino acids: CASSATFGHLFGYGYTF.

The J gene is TRBJ2-7, the V gene TRBV20-1; D is unresolved. Germline loops: CDR1 DFQATT, CDR2 SNEGSKA (reference sequence). V lost 6 bases to trimming and J lost 3 bases, with 12 bases between them. The CDR3 loop spans 12 amino acids. CDR3 residues: CSAPIRNYEQYF. The CDR3 DNA sequence: TGCAGTGCACCAATTCGTAACTACGAGCAGTACTTC.